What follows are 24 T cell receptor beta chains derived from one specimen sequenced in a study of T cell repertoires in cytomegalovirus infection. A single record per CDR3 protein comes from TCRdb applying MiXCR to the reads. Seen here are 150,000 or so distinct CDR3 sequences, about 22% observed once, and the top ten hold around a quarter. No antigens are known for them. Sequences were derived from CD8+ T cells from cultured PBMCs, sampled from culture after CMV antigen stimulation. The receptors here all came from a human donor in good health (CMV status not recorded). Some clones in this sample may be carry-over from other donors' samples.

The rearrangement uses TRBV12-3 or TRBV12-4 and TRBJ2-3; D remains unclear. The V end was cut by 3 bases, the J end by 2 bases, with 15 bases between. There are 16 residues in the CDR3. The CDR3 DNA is TGTGCCAGCAGTTTCGTAGTAACAGCGTTCACAGATACGCAGTATTTT. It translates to CASSFVVTAFTDTQYF.

CDR3 region: CASSARTGGENTGELFF. In DNA, the CDR3 is TGTGCCAGCAGCGCCCGGACAGGGGGCGAAAATACCGGGGAGCTGTTTTTT. The chain uses TRBV6-1 and TRBJ2-2; 11 nucleotides match TRBD1. The CDR3 covers 17 residues. The V segment lost 6 bases and the J segment 5 bases; nucleotides outside the gene matches: 11. Germline lookup yields CDR1 MNHNS and CDR2 SASEGT.

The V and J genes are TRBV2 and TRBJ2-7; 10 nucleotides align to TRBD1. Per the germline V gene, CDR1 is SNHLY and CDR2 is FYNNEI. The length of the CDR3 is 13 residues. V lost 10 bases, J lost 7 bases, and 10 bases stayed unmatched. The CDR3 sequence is CAKRQGASEEQYF. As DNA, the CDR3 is TGTGCCAAGCGACAGGGGGCGTCGGAAGAGCAGTACTTC.

CDR3 sequence reads: CASSHNRDRAYEQYF. The CDR3 DNA is TGTGCCAGCAGCCATAACCGGGACAGGGCCTACGAGCAGTACTTC. The chain links TRBV7-2 to TRBJ2-7; TRBD1 matches at 9 bases. The CDR3 extends over 15 amino acids. Trimming removed 5 bases from V and 2 bases from J; junction bases left unmatched: 7. In germline, CDR1 is SGHTA, CDR2 FQGNSA.

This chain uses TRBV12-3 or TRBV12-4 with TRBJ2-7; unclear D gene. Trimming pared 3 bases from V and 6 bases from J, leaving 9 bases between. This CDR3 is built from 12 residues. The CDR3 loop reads CASSFPGREQYF. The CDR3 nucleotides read TGTGCCAGCAGTTTCCCTGGGCGCGAGCAGTACTTC.

CDR3 residues: CASSPGTGSFLGFF. DNA of the CDR3: TGTGCCAGCAGCCCCGGGACAGGGTCCTTTCTGGGGTTCTTC. V and J are TRBV11-2 and TRBJ2-1; TRBD1 matches at 9 bases. J gave up 15 bases and V 5 bases, and 14 bases lay outside the gene matches. Germline CDR1 SGHAT, CDR2 FQNNGV. This CDR3 is 14 amino acids long.

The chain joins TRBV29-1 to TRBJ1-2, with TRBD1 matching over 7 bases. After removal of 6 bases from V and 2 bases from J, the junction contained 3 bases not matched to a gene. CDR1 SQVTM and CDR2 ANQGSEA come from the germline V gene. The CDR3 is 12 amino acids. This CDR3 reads CSVTGENYGYTF. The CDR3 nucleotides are TGCAGCGTAACAGGGGAAAACTATGGCTACACCTTC.

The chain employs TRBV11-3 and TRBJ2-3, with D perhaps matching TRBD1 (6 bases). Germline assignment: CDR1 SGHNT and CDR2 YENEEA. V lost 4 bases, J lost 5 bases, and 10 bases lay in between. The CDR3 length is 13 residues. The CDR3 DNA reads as TGTGCCAGCAGCTACAGGGAAATAGATACGCAGTATTTT. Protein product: CASSYREIDTQYF.

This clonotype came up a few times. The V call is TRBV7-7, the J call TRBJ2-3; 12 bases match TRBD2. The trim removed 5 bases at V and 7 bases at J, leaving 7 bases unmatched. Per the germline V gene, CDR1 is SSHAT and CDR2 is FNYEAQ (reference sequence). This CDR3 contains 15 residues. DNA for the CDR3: TGTGCCAGCAGCACACTGGGACTAGCGGGCCATACGCAGTATTTT. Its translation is CASSTLGLAGHTQYF.

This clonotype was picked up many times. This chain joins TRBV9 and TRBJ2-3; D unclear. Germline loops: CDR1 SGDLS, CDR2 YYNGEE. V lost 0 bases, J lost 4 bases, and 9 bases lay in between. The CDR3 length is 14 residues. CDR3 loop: CASSVGADSDTQYF. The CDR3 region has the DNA TGTGCCAGCAGCGTAGGAGCAGATTCAGATACGCAGTATTTT.

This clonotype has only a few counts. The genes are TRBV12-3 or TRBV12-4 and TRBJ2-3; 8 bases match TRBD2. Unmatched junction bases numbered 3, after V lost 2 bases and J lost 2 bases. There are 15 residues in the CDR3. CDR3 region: CASSLTGGTTDTQYF. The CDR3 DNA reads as TGTGCCAGCAGTTTAACGGGGGGGACCACAGATACGCAGTATTTT.

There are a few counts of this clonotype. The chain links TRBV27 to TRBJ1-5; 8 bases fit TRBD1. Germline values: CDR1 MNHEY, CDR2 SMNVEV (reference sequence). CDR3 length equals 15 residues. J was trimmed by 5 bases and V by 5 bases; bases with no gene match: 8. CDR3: CASSPPDRADQPQHF. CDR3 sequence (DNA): TGTGCCAGCAGTCCTCCGGACAGGGCGGATCAGCCCCAGCATTTT.

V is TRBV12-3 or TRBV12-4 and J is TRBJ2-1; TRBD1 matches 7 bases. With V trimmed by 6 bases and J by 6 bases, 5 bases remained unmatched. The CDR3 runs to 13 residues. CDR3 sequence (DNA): TGTGCCAGCAGGGCCGGGACAGTCAATGAGCAGTTCTTC. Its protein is CASRAGTVNEQFF.

The chain's CDR3 is CASSNRQGWSSEQYF. DNA of the CDR3: TGTGCCAGCAGTAACCGACAGGGATGGTCTTCCGAGCAGTACTTC. V and J are TRBV6-5 and TRBJ2-7, with TRBD1 identical over 7 bases. From germline, CDR1 is MNHEY and CDR2 SVGAGI. There are 15 residues in the CDR3. Trimming took 5 bases from V and 6 from J; bases not matched to a gene: 13.

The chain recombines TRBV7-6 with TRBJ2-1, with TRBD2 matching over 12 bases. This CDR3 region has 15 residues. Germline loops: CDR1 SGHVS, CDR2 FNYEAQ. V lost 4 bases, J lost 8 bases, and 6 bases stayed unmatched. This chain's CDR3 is CASSSSSGGADEQFF. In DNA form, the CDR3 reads TGTGCCAGCAGCTCCTCTAGCGGGGGGGCCGATGAGCAGTTCTTC.

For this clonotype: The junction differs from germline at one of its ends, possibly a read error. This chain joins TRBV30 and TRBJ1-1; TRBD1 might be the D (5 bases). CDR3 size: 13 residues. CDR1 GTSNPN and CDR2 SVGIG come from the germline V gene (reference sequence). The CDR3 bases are TGTGCCGGTTTAGGGGCGGGGGGACCTGAGGCTTTCTTT. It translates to CAGLGAGGPEAFF.

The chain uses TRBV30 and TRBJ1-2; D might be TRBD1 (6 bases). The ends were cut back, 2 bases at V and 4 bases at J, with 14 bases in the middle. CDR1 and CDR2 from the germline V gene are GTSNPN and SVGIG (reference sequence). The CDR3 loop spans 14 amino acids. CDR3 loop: CAWSPRGASYGYTF. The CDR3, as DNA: TGTGCCTGGAGTCCCCGGGGGGCAAGCTATGGCTACACCTTC.

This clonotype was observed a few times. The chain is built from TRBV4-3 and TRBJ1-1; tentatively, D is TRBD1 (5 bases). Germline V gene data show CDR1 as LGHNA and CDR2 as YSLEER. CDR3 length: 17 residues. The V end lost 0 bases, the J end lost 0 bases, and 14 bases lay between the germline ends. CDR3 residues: CASSQDTGADLNTEAFF. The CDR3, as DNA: TGCGCCAGCAGCCAAGATACCGGGGCAGACTTGAACACTGAAGCTTTCTTT.

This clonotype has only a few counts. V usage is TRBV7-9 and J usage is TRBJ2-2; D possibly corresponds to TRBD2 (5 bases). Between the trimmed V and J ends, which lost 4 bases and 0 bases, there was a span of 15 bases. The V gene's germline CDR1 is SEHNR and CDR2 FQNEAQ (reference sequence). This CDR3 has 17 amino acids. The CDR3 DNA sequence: TGTGCCAGCAGCTCTGGCGGGCCGTCGACGAACACCGGGGAGCTGTTTTTT. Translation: CASSSGGPSTNTGELFF.

Written as DNA, the CDR3 is TGTGCCAGCAGTTACGTCCGGGACAGGCCCCCCTACGAGCAGTACTTC. It codes for CASSYVRDRPPYEQYF. This rearrangement joins TRBV6-2 or TRBV6-3 to TRBJ2-7; 8 bases are a match to TRBD1. V lost 2 bases, J lost 2 bases, and 8 bases stayed unmatched. The CDR3 loop spans 16 amino acids. Germline V CDR1 and CDR2: MNHEY, SVGEGT.

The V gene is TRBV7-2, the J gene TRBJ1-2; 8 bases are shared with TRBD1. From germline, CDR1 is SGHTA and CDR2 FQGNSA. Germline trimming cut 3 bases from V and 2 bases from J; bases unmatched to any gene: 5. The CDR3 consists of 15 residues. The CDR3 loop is CASSLDRATNYGYTF. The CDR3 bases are TGTGCCAGCAGCTTGGACAGGGCGACAAACTATGGCTACACCTTC. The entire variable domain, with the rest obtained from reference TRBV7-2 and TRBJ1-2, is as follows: GAGVSQSPSNKVTEKGKDVELRCDPISGHTALYWYRQSLGQGLEFLIYFQGNSAPDKSGLPSDRFSAERTGGSVSTLTIQRTQQEDSAVYLCASSLDRATNYGYTFGSGTRLTVV.

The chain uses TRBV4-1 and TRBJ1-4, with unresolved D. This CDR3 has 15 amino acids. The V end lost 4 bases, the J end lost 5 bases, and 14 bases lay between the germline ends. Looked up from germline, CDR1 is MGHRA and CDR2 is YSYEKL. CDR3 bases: TGCGCCAGCAGCCCCATTTTGATCGGCAATGAAAAACTGTTTTTT. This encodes CASSPILIGNEKLFF.

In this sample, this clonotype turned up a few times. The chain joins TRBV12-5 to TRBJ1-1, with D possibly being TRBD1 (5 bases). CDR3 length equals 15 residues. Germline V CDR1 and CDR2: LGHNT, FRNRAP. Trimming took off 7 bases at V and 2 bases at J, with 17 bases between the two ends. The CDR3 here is CASAYGGGGNTEAFF. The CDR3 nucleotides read TGTGCTAGTGCCTATGGGGGGGGAGGAAACACTGAAGCTTTCTTT.

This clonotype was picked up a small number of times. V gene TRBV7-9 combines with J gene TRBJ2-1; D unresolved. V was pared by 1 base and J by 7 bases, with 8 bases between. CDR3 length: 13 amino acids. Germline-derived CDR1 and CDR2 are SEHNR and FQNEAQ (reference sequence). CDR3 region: CASSLGPNNEQFF. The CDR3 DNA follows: TGTGCCAGCAGCTTAGGACCAAATAATGAGCAGTTCTTC.